The 2 T cell receptor beta chains given below trace back to one sample, sequenced in a study of shared clonotypes between healthy human individuals. CD45RO negativity and positive selection for CCR7 defined naive CD8 cells, a population that excluded terminally differentiated effector memory CD45RA+ cells. Measured with immunoSEQ multiplex PCR; TCRdb has only the in-frame clones, and not every one. The data contain about 2.2 million clones, 93% of them seen just once; the ten biggest clones take up 1.5% to 2%. Sequencing used naive CD8+ T cells from PBMCs. The receptors come from a man between 18 and 35 years old in good health. Some clones in this sample may be carry-over from other donors' samples.

The chain links TRBV28 to TRBJ2-7, with TRBD2 matching 8 bases. The CDR3 totals 14 residues. Germline V gene data show CDR1 as MDHEN and CDR2 as SYDVKM. Germline trimming cut 6 bases from V and 5 bases from J; bases unmatched to any gene: 9. CDR3 loop: CASSPQLGLDEQYF. The CDR3 nucleotides are TGTGCCAGCAGCCCGCAATTGGGACTAGACGAGCAGTACTTC.

The sample holds one count of this clone. The chain combines TRBV10-3 with TRBJ2-3; D is uncertain. The germline V gene has CDR1 ENHRY and CDR2 SYGVKD. V lost 3 bases and J lost 6, with 10 bases in between. The CDR3 extends over 13 amino acids. CDR3 region: CAISDEGLDTQYF. CDR3 sequence (DNA): TGTGCCATCAGTGACGAAGGTTTGGATACGCAGTATTTT.